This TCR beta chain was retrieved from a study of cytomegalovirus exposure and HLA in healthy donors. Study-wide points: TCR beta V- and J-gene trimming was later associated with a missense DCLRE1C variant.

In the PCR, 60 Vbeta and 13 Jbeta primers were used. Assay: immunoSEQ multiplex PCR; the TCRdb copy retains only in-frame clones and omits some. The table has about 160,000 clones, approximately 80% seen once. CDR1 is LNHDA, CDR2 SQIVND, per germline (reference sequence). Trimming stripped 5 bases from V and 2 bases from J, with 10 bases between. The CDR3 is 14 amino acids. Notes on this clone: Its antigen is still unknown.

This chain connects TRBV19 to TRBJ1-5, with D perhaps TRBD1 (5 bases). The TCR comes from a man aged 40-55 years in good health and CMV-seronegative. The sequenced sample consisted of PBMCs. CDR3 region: CASSGRVGNQPQHF. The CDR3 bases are TGTGCCAGTAGTGGCAGGGTTGGCAATCAGCCCCAGCATTTT. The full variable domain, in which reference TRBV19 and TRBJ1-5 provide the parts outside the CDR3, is DGGITQSPKYLFRKEGQNVTLSCEQNLNHDAMYWYRQDPGQGLRLIYYSQIVNDFQKGDIAEGYSVSREKKESFPLTVTSAQKNPTAFYLCASSGRVGNQPQHFGDGTRLSIL.